This is a list of T cell receptor beta chains from one sample in a study of PD-L1 blockade in urothelial cancer. Sequencing was performed with immunoSEQ multiplex PCR; in TCRdb, only in-frame clones are kept and a portion is missing. Seen here are 100,000 to 150,000 clones, more than 75% observed once, and the top ten hold 2.4%. Specimen: PBMCs, collected around atezolizumab (anti-PD-L1) treatment. Source of these receptors: a man between 50 and 59 years old with urothelial cancer. The CDR3 runs from the conserved cysteine through the conserved F or W. The D gene is left open where the match is weak. Clone size is not always given. Where it is, it says once, few, many or a class for expanded clones.

j_call v_call clone_size d_call cdr3_aa cdr3_nt
TRBJ1-3 TRBV13 NA NA CASSRRGNSGNTIYF TGTGCCAGCAGCCGCCGCGGGAACTCTGGAAACACCATATATTTT
TRBJ1-5 TRBV19 NA NA CASSLYPTRLSNQPQHF TGTGCCAGTAGCTTATATCCGACAAGATTAAGCAATCAGCCCCAGCATTTT
TRBJ2-3 TRBV28 NA NA CASSLGTLRSSDTQYF TGTGCCAGCAGTTTAGGGACACTGCGCAGTTCAGATACGCAGTATTTT
TRBJ1-1 TRBV11-3 NA NA CASSLQVGTEAFF TGTGCCAGCAGCTTACAGGTCGGCACTGAAGCTTTCTTT
TRBJ2-1 TRBV2 NA TRBD1 CASSGTGVAFFEQFF TGTGCCAGCAGCGGGACAGGGGTTGCTTTTTTTGAGCAGTTCTTC
TRBJ2-5 TRBV27 NA TRBD1 CASIDLDRVLETQYF TGTGCCAGCATCGACTTGGACAGGGTGTTGGAGACCCAGTACTTC
TRBJ2-5 TRBV6-5 NA NA CASSFRGRETQYF TGTGCCAGCAGTTTTCGGGGGAGGGAGACCCAGTACTTC
TRBJ1-3 TRBV7-2 NA NA CASSPYSVSSGNTIYF TGTGCCAGCAGCCCGTACAGTGTGAGCTCTGGAAACACCATATATTTT
TRBJ2-7 TRBV29-1 NA TRBD2 CSVEREGPDYEQYF TGCAGCGTTGAACGGGAGGGCCCAGACTACGAGCAGTACTTC
TRBJ1-2 TRBV27 once TRBD1 CASSVTGGRYTF TGTGCCAGCAGTGTAACAGGGGGTCGCTACACCTTC
TRBJ2-3 TRBV2 NA NA CASSGGFADTQYF TGTGCCAGCAGTGGAGGGTTTGCAGATACGCAGTATTTT
TRBJ2-1 TRBV7-2 once NA CASSRKGYVPDNEQFF TGTGCCAGCAGCCGAAAGGGGTACGTACCGGATAATGAGCAGTTCTTC
TRBJ1-1 TRBV18 NA NA CASSPTGTKNTEAFF TGTGCCAGCTCACCCACGGGGACAAAGAACACTGAAGCTTTCTTT
TRBJ2-3 TRBV6-1 NA TRBD2 CASSALAGEGTQYF TGTGCCAGCAGTGCACTAGCGGGAGAAGGGACGCAGTATTTT
TRBJ2-7 TRBV13 NA TRBD2 CASSSRTSGRANEQYF TGTGCCAGCAGCTCCAGGACTAGCGGGAGGGCTAACGAGCAGTACTTC
TRBJ2-7 TRBV13 NA NA CASSTGQGVREQYF TGTGCCAGCAGCACAGGTCAAGGAGTGCGTGAGCAGTACTTC
TRBJ1-5 TRBV18 NA NA CASSDSQYSNQPQHF TGTGCCAGCTCAGACAGTCAGTATAGCAATCAGCCCCAGCATTTT
TRBJ1-5 TRBV28 once TRBD1 CASSASGGHQPQHF TGTGCCAGCAGCGCCTCAGGGGGCCATCAGCCCCAGCATTTT
TRBJ2-2 TRBV5-1 NA TRBD1 CASSFSGTEWAGELFF TGCGCCAGCAGCTTTTCCGGGACAGAGTGGGCCGGGGAGCTGTTTTTT
TRBJ2-2 TRBV9 NA TRBD2 CASRISGGDTGELFF TGTGCCAGCAGAATTAGCGGGGGTGACACCGGGGAGCTGTTTTTT
TRBJ2-5 TRBV28 NA NA CASSLSPSQETQYF TGTGCCAGCAGTTTGTCCCCCTCCCAAGAGACCCAGTACTTC
TRBJ2-3 TRBV7-6 NA TRBD2 CASSVAGGLLSSTDTQYF TGTGCCAGCAGCGTAGCGGGAGGTTTATTGTCTAGCACAGATACGCAGTATTTT
TRBJ1-4 TRBV2 NA TRBD1 CASSEVGHRGGGKLFF TGTGCCAGCAGTGAAGTAGGCCACAGGGGGGGTGGAAAACTGTTTTTT
TRBJ2-7 TRBV5-1 NA TRBD2 CASSFSGISYEQYF TGCGCCAGCAGCTTCAGCGGGATTTCGTACGAGCAGTACTTC
TRBJ1-2 TRBV5-1 NA TRBD1 CASSFRGRNYGYTF TGCGCCAGCAGCTTCAGGGGGCGAAACTATGGCTACACCTTC
TRBJ2-7 TRBV18 once NA CASSPTKGYEQYF TGTGCCAGCTCACCTACCAAGGGGTACGAGCAGTACTTC
TRBJ2-2 TRBV13 few NA CASSSGGLTWNTGELFF TGTGCCAGCAGCTCCGGGGGGCTAACTTGGAACACCGGGGAGCTGTTTTTT
TRBJ2-7 TRBV5-1 NA NA CASSPGLQPYEQYF TGCGCCAGCAGCCCGGGACTTCAGCCCTATGAGCAGTACTTC
TRBJ1-4 TRBV5-1 NA NA CASGPGTQHEKLFF TGCGCCAGCGGACCCGGGACACAACATGAAAAACTGTTTTTT
TRBJ2-5 TRBV20-1 NA NA CRDFREETQYF TGCAGAGACTTCCGTGAGGAGACCCAGTACTTC
TRBJ2-4 TRBV19 NA NA CASSYRTAPAKNIQYF TGTGCCAGTAGTTACAGGACAGCCCCAGCCAAAAACATTCAGTACTTC
TRBJ1-2 TRBV5-6 NA NA CASSFVGVDGYTF TGTGCCAGCAGCTTTGTCGGGGTTGATGGCTACACCTTC
TRBJ1-1 TRBV2 NA NA CASSVRDIEAFF TGTGCCAGCAGTGTCCGGGACATTGAAGCTTTCTTT
TRBJ1-2 TRBV28 NA NA CASRDRDLWGYTF TGTGCCAGCAGGGACAGAGACCTGTGGGGCTACACCTTC
TRBJ2-3 TRBV7-2 once TRBD2 CASSPRAGADTQYF TGTGCCAGCAGCCCTCGTGCGGGAGCAGATACGCAGTATTTT
TRBJ2-5 TRBV5-1 NA TRBD1 CASSFGQGVVNQETQYF TGCGCCAGCAGCTTTGGACAGGGGGTCGTCAACCAAGAGACCCAGTACTTC
TRBJ2-3 TRBV28 NA NA CASSLSGTRTDTQYF TGTGCCAGCAGTTTATCCGGGACTCGCACAGATACGCAGTATTTT
TRBJ2-1 TRBV2 NA TRBD2 CASSGGLAGSNEQFF TGTGCCAGCAGCGGGGGACTAGCGGGTAGCAATGAGCAGTTCTTC
TRBJ2-7 TRBV5-1 NA TRBD1 CASSTQGAAYEQYF TGCGCCAGCAGCACACAGGGGGCCGCCTACGAGCAGTACTTC
TRBJ2-7 TRBV7-9 NA NA CASSLTASGEQYF TGTGCCAGCAGCCTGACAGCCTCGGGCGAGCAGTACTTC
TRBJ2-5 TRBV6-4 NA TRBD2 CASSELAGETQYF TGTGCCAGCAGTGAACTAGCGGGAGAGACCCAGTACTTC
TRBJ1-1 TRBV5-1 NA NA CASSSGLVNTEAFF TGCGCCAGCAGCTCGGGTTTGGTGAACACTGAAGCTTTCTTT
TRBJ2-7 TRBV19 NA TRBD1 CASSMQGAGRAPQEQYF TGTGCCAGTAGTATGCAGGGGGCCGGGCGGGCCCCCCAGGAGCAGTACTTC
TRBJ1-5 TRBV6-1 NA TRBD1 CASSVGTAYNQPQHF TGTGCCAGCAGTGTAGGGACAGCTTACAATCAGCCCCAGCATTTT
TRBJ2-5 TRBV28 NA TRBD2 CASRHGLVGKETQYF TGTGCCAGCAGACACGGACTAGTGGGTAAAGAGACCCAGTACTTC
TRBJ2-7 TRBV7-3 NA TRBD1 CASSLGDRGPYEQYF TGTGCCAGCAGCTTGGGTGACAGGGGGCCCTACGAGCAGTACTTC
TRBJ2-2 TRBV19 once TRBD2 CASRLAGLATGELFF TGTGCCAGTCGCCTGGCGGGACTAGCGACCGGGGAGCTGTTTTTT
TRBJ2-1 TRBV27 NA NA CASRPRAELRYEQFF TGTGCCAGCAGGCCGAGGGCCGAGCTGCGGTATGAGCAGTTCTTC
TRBJ2-1 TRBV15 NA TRBD2 CAAKTSGRRGEQFF TGTGCCGCGAAGACTAGCGGGAGGAGGGGTGAGCAGTTCTTC
TRBJ2-5 TRBV28 few NA CASSLSPLGTQYF TGTGCCAGCAGTTTATCCCCTCTCGGGACCCAGTACTTC
TRBJ2-3 TRBV11-2 NA NA CASSKRGIRVGGTDTQYF TGTGCCAGCAGTAAGAGGGGGATTCGTGTAGGGGGCACAGATACGCAGTATTTT